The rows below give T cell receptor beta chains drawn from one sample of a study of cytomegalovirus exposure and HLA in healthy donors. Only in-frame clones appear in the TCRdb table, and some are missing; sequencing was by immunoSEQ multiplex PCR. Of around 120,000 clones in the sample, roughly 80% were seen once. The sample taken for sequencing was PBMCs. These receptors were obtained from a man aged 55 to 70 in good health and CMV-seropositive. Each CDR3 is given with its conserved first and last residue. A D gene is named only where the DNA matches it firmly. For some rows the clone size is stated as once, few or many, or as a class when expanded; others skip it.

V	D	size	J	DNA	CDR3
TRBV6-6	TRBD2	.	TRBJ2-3	TGTGCCAGCAGTCTGGTGGGACTACTTAGCACAGATACGCAGTATTTT	CASSLVGLLSTDTQYF
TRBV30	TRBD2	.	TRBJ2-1	TGTGCCTGGACCCCAAGGCTAGCGGGGATCAATGAGCAGTTCTTC	CAWTPRLAGINEQFF
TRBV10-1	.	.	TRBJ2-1	TGCGCCAGCAGTGGCCGGGGTCTCAACAATGAGCAGTTCTTC	CASSGRGLNNEQFF
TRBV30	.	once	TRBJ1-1	TGTGCCGATGGAACGGGGACTGAAGCTTTCTTT	CADGTGTEAFF
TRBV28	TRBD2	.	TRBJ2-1	TGTGCCAGCAGTTTATGGGCGGGGCGGGAGTGGGATGAGCAGTTCTTC	CASSLWAGREWDEQFF
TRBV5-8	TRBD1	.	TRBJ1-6	TGTGCCAGCAGCTCAGGACAGGGGAGCTCCTATAATTCACCCCTCCACTTT	CASSSGQGSSYNSPLHF
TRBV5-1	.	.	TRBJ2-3	TGCGCCAGCAGCTTTGAGCTAGCTTCAGATACGCAGTATTTT	CASSFELASDTQYF
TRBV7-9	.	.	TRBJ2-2	TGTGCCAGCAGCTCGGGGTCACACTCCGGGGAGCTGTTTTTT	CASSSGSHSGELFF
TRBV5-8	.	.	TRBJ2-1	TGTGCCAGCACTATCAGGAGGGTCTCCTACAATGAGCAGTTCTTC	CASTIRRVSYNEQFF
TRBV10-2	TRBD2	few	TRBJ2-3	TGCGCCAGCAGGGGGACTAGCGGGGGTGGCAGCACAGATACGCAGTATTTT	CASRGTSGGGSTDTQYF